This is a list of T cell receptor beta chains from one sample in a study of cytomegalovirus exposure and HLA in healthy donors. Method: immunoSEQ multiplex PCR; TCRdb's copy keeps in-frame clones and lacks some. This sample carries about 130,000 clones, roughly 75% of them seen once, and the ten largest clones take 1.2%. The sequenced sample was PBMCs. These receptor sequences come from a female donor in good health and CMV-seronegative. Each CDR3 is given with its conserved first and last residue. Fields, in order: V gene, J gene, D gene, CDR3 protein. The D gene is left open where the match is weak.

TRBV5-6	TRBJ1-2	TRBD1	CASSLQGYDTF
TRBV6-1	TRBJ2-3	NA	CASSAYRDNEGYF
TRBV5-4	TRBJ1-3	NA	CASSLISSDSGNTIYF
TRBV7-2	TRBJ2-7	TRBD2	CASSSRIAGSYEQYF
TRBV2	TRBJ2-1	TRBD2	CTGTSGSLYEQFF
TRBV5-1	TRBJ1-1	NA	CASSVWMGGTEAFF
TRBV12-5	TRBJ2-5	NA	CASASSAGYQETQYF
TRBV6-1	TRBJ1-5	NA	CASSELGLGNQPQHF
TRBV27	TRBJ1-6	NA	CASSLLSGNVNSPLHF
TRBV6-5	TRBJ1-2	TRBD1	CASRDRGRSGYTF
TRBV7-9	TRBJ2-6	NA	CASTASGANVLTF
TRBV6-1	TRBJ1-3	NA	CASSERGTSGNTIYF
TRBV5-4	TRBJ2-1	TRBD1	CASSRTGLDNEQFF